The clone carrying this T cell receptor (beta chain) has ten or more counts. Antigen specificity is unknown. The authors amplified TCR beta CDR3 regions from RNA transcripts. In the first round, RT-PCR was carried out with HTBI primers, and a multiplex PCR formed the second round. Each CDR3 protein gets one entry after TCRdb re-called the multiplex PCR reads with MiXCR. The sample has 350,000 to 400,000 distinct CDR3 sequences; around 19% are singletons. The source of the sample is a study of Graves' ophthalmopathy and Graves' hyperthyroidism. In the study overall: Researchers obtained peripheral blood at initial diagnosis, before any treatment had begun.

Germline assignment: CDR1 DFQATT and CDR2 SNEGSKA (reference sequence). V gave up 3 bases and J gave up 2 bases, with 20 bases separating them. The CDR3 sequence is 16 residues long. Study findings and constraints: A majority of expanded thyroid clonotypes exceeding 0.001 frequency were likewise present in blood.

A diagnosis was made from clinical symptoms together with serum thyroxine, TRAb, thyroid ultrasound and orbital computed tomography. The source of the PBMCs was 10 ml of fresh peripheral blood. Specimen: peripheral blood. The TCR was taken from a woman aged 18-35 years with Graves' ophthalmopathy. The chain recombines TRBV20-1 with TRBJ2-7, with D possibly matching TRBD2 (7 bases). The CDR3 loop is CSARAVAGEGPYEQYF. As DNA, the CDR3 is TGCAGTGCTAGGGCGGTAGCAGGGGAGGGCCCCTACGAGCAGTACTTC.